Presented here are 5 T cell receptor beta chains from one specimen sequenced in a study of CD8+ T cells in alopecia areata. Treatment here: oral pan-JAK inhibitor, 5-10 mg twice daily. RNA was isolated and reverse transcribed to cDNA, the sequencing template. Clones were sequenced by immunoSEQ multiplex PCR, and TCRdb holds only the in-frame ones, with some missing. This sample has some 42,000 clones, with around 90% found just once. This material consisted of CD8+ T cells sorted from blood, taken at week 24, from a patient treated with tofacitinib. The receptors derive from a human donor with alopecia areata.

The rearrangement joins TRBV7-9 to TRBJ2-7; 7 bases are shared with TRBD1. The CDR3 length is 14 residues. Germline loops: CDR1 SEHNR, CDR2 FQNEAQ (reference sequence). After removal of 5 bases from V and 3 bases from J, the junction contained 7 bases not matched to a gene. DNA for the CDR3: TGTGCCAGCAGCGGCGACCAGGGGGTCTACGAGCAGTACTTC. Residues: CASSGDQGVYEQYF.

The chain links TRBV29-1 to TRBJ2-1; D ambiguous. V dropped 7 bases and J dropped 0 bases, with 10 bases sitting between them. The length of the CDR3 is 13 residues. Germline-derived CDR1 and CDR2 are SQVTM and ANQGSEA. In DNA form, the CDR3 reads TGCAGCGGGGTACGGAGCTCCTACAATGAGCAGTTCTTC. Its translation: CSGVRSSYNEQFF.

The rearrangement joins TRBV12-5 to TRBJ2-1; D could derive from TRBD1 or TRBD2 (5 bases each). CDR1 LGHNT and CDR2 FRNRAP come from the germline V gene. The CDR3 is 13 residues long. The V end was cut by 6 bases, the J end by 5 bases, with 11 bases between. CDR3 protein: CASGLRGHNEQFF. CDR3 nucleotide sequence: TGTGCTAGTGGCTTACGGGGCCACAATGAGCAGTTCTTC.

V gene TRBV7-9 combines with J gene TRBJ2-7, with D maybe TRBD2 (5 bases). From germline, CDR1 is SEHNR and CDR2 FQNEAQ (reference sequence). Trimming took off 2 bases at V and 2 bases at J, with 13 bases between the two ends. The CDR3 has 15 amino acids. Written as DNA, the CDR3 is TGTGCCAGCAGCTTACGGGTAGCGCCGACCTACGAGCAGTACTTC. Amino acid sequence: CASSLRVAPTYEQYF.

This chain links TRBV6-6 with TRBJ2-2, with 7 nucleotides matching TRBD2. The germline gives CDR1 MNHNY, CDR2 SVGAGI (reference sequence). Trimming took 6 bases from V and 1 from J; bases not matched to a gene: 8. This CDR3 contains 16 residues. The CDR3 region is CASSDTSARNTGELFF. CDR3 in DNA: TGTGCCAGCAGCGATACTAGCGCCCGGAACACCGGGGAGCTGTTTTTT.